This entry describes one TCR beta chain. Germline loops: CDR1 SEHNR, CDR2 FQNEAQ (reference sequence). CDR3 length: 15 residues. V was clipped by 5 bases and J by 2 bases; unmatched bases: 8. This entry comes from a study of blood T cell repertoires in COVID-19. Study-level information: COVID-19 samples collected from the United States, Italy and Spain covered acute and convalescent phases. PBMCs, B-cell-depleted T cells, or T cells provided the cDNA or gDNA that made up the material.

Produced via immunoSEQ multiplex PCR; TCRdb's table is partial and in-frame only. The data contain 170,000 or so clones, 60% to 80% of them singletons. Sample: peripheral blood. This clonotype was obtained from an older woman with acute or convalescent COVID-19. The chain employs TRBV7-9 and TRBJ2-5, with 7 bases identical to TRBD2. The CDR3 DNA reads TGTGCCAGCAGCCCCCCGGGAGGCAGACAAGAGACCCAGTACTTC. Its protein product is CASSPPGGRQETQYF.